This is a list of T cell receptor beta chains from one sample in a study of T cells in localized non-small cell lung cancer. The data were produced by immunoSEQ multiplex PCR, yet TCRdb's version contains in-frame clones alone and is incomplete. The sample has over 20,000 clones; roughly 90% are singletons. Material: peripheral blood mononuclear cells, obtained before any cancer treatment. These receptors were obtained from a male donor older than 55 with stage II lung adenocarcinoma. Both conserved end residues are part of each CDR3. Each record gives: clone size, D gene, J gene, V gene, CDR3 protein, CDR3 DNA. The D gene is left open where the match is weak. Clone size, where shown, is once, few, many, or a class for clones that have expanded.

clone size: NA; D gene: NA; J gene: TRBJ2-3; V gene: TRBV5-1; CDR3 protein: CASSPTFASTDTQYF; CDR3 DNA: TGCGCCAGCAGCCCTACGTTTGCTAGCACAGATACGCAGTATTTT
clone size: NA; D gene: NA; J gene: TRBJ2-4; V gene: TRBV7-9; CDR3 protein: CASSLYAPGLQLAKNIQYF; CDR3 DNA: TGTGCCAGCAGCTTATATGCCCCAGGCCTACAACTAGCCAAAAACATTCAGTACTTC
clone size: NA; D gene: TRBD2; J gene: TRBJ2-5; V gene: TRBV18; CDR3 protein: CASSPRSGRAAETQYF; CDR3 DNA: TGTGCCAGCTCACCACGCAGCGGGAGGGCCGCAGAGACCCAGTACTTC
clone size: NA; D gene: NA; J gene: TRBJ2-3; V gene: TRBV10-3; CDR3 protein: CATLGGGDTQYF; CDR3 DNA: TGTGCCACGCTAGGTGGGGGAGATACGCAGTATTTT
clone size: NA; D gene: NA; J gene: TRBJ1-5; V gene: TRBV6-1; CDR3 protein: CASSGGYYSNQPQHF; CDR3 DNA: TGTGCCAGCAGTGGGGGGTACTATAGCAATCAGCCCCAGCATTTT
clone size: NA; D gene: NA; J gene: TRBJ2-3; V gene: TRBV10-1; CDR3 protein: CASSELQPTDTQYF; CDR3 DNA: TGCGCCAGCAGTGAATTACAACCCACAGATACGCAGTATTTT
clone size: NA; D gene: NA; J gene: TRBJ2-2; V gene: TRBV7-3; CDR3 protein: CASSLSRDSTGELFF; CDR3 DNA: TGTGCCAGCAGCTTATCGAGAGATTCCACCGGGGAGCTGTTTTTT
clone size: NA; D gene: NA; J gene: TRBJ1-3; V gene: TRBV19; CDR3 protein: CASSMWGRSGNTIYF; CDR3 DNA: TGTGCCAGTAGTATGTGGGGGCGCTCTGGAAACACCATATATTTT
clone size: NA; D gene: TRBD1; J gene: TRBJ1-4; V gene: TRBV19; CDR3 protein: CASTVTGVGEKLFF; CDR3 DNA: TGTGCCAGTACCGTTACAGGGGTAGGAGAAAAACTGTTTTTT
clone size: NA; D gene: TRBD1; J gene: TRBJ2-7; V gene: TRBV7-2; CDR3 protein: CASRPSGQGVYEQYF; CDR3 DNA: TGTGCCAGCAGACCGTCGGGACAGGGGGTCTACGAGCAGTACTTC
clone size: NA; D gene: TRBD2; J gene: TRBJ2-1; V gene: TRBV6-1; CDR3 protein: CASNRGGPSYNEQFF; CDR3 DNA: TGTGCCAGCAATCGCGGGGGGCCCTCCTACAATGAGCAGTTCTTC
clone size: NA; D gene: TRBD2; J gene: TRBJ2-5; V gene: TRBV9; CDR3 protein: CASSVRPGLAGPQETQYF; CDR3 DNA: TGTGCCAGCAGCGTTAGACCGGGACTAGCGGGTCCTCAAGAGACCCAGTACTTC
clone size: NA; D gene: TRBD2; J gene: TRBJ2-5; V gene: TRBV6-1; CDR3 protein: CASSAAGGVQTQYF; CDR3 DNA: TGTGCCAGCTCGGCGGCGGGGGGAGTCCAGACCCAGTACTTC
clone size: NA; D gene: NA; J gene: TRBJ2-7; V gene: TRBV11-2; CDR3 protein: CASTSSPGKYEQYF; CDR3 DNA: TGTGCCAGCACCTCCTCCCCGGGCAAGTACGAGCAGTACTTC
clone size: NA; D gene: NA; J gene: TRBJ2-3; V gene: TRBV7-3; CDR3 protein: CASSSGQTTDTQYF; CDR3 DNA: TGTGCCAGCAGCTCCGGACAGACCACAGATACGCAGTATTTT
clone size: once; D gene: TRBD1; J gene: TRBJ2-2; V gene: TRBV2; CDR3 protein: CAGGTGLNTGELFF; CDR3 DNA: TGTGCCGGAGGGACAGGACTGAACACCGGGGAGCTGTTTTTT
clone size: once; D gene: TRBD1; J gene: TRBJ2-3; V gene: TRBV19; CDR3 protein: CASADRAISDTQYF; CDR3 DNA: TGTGCCAGCGCGGACAGGGCGATATCAGATACGCAGTATTTT
clone size: NA; D gene: TRBD2; J gene: TRBJ2-3; V gene: TRBV9; CDR3 protein: CASSPPGLAGQDTQYF; CDR3 DNA: TGTGCCAGCAGCCCCCCGGGCCTAGCGGGGCAAGATACGCAGTATTTT
clone size: NA; D gene: NA; J gene: TRBJ2-2; V gene: TRBV2; CDR3 protein: CASSELSGTGELFF; CDR3 DNA: TGTGCCAGCAGTGAACTAAGCGGGACCGGGGAGCTGTTTTTT
clone size: NA; D gene: NA; J gene: TRBJ2-7; V gene: TRBV19; CDR3 protein: CASSPYKGYEQYF; CDR3 DNA: TGTGCCAGTAGTCCTTATAAGGGCTACGAGCAGTACTTC
clone size: NA; D gene: TRBD1; J gene: TRBJ1-1; V gene: TRBV5-1; CDR3 protein: CASSYTGTGVPNTEAFF; CDR3 DNA: TGCGCCAGCAGCTACACCGGGACAGGGGTTCCCAACACTGAAGCTTTCTTT
clone size: NA; D gene: NA; J gene: TRBJ2-5; V gene: TRBV9; CDR3 protein: CASSPEGGWTQYF; CDR3 DNA: TGTGCCAGCAGCCCAGAGGGAGGATGGACCCAGTACTTC
clone size: few; D gene: NA; J gene: TRBJ1-2; V gene: TRBV6-1; CDR3 protein: CASSPGPNGSGYTF; CDR3 DNA: TGTGCCAGCAGTCCCGGGCCGAACGGTTCCGGCTACACCTTC
clone size: NA; D gene: NA; J gene: TRBJ2-5; V gene: TRBV28; CDR3 protein: CASSTRGGGAQETQYF; CDR3 DNA: TGTGCCAGCAGCACGAGAGGAGGGGGGGCCCAAGAGACCCAGTACTTC
clone size: once; D gene: NA; J gene: TRBJ2-7; V gene: TRBV11-2; CDR3 protein: CASSPGPFVPGEQYF; CDR3 DNA: TGTGCCAGCAGCCCAGGCCCGTTTGTCCCGGGGGAGCAGTACTTC
clone size: NA; D gene: NA; J gene: TRBJ2-3; V gene: TRBV6-1; CDR3 protein: CASSVSSADTQYF; CDR3 DNA: TGTGCCAGCAGTGTCAGTTCGGCAGATACGCAGTATTTT
clone size: once; D gene: TRBD2; J gene: TRBJ2-7; V gene: TRBV6-5; CDR3 protein: CASTLAGRFIYEQYF; CDR3 DNA: TGTGCCAGCACACTAGCGGGACGCTTTATTTACGAGCAGTACTTC
clone size: once; D gene: NA; J gene: TRBJ2-2; V gene: TRBV5-6; CDR3 protein: CASSLLSRELNGELFF; CDR3 DNA: TGTGCCAGCAGCTTACTGAGCAGGGAATTGAACGGGGAGCTGTTTTTT
clone size: NA; D gene: TRBD2; J gene: TRBJ2-1; V gene: TRBV9; CDR3 protein: CASSRSGRVSYNEQFF; CDR3 DNA: TGTGCCAGCAGCCGTAGCGGGAGAGTCTCCTACAATGAGCAGTTCTTC
clone size: NA; D gene: TRBD1; J gene: TRBJ2-7; V gene: TRBV7-9; CDR3 protein: CASSFFGQGSYEQYF; CDR3 DNA: TGTGCCAGCAGCTTCTTTGGACAGGGATCCTACGAGCAGTACTTC
clone size: NA; D gene: TRBD1; J gene: TRBJ2-7; V gene: TRBV28; CDR3 protein: CASSLYPTGAPYEQYF; CDR3 DNA: TGTGCCAGCAGTTTATATCCCACAGGGGCCCCCTACGAGCAGTACTTC
clone size: NA; D gene: TRBD1; J gene: TRBJ2-5; V gene: TRBV6-1; CDR3 protein: CASSRQGQEETQYF; CDR3 DNA: TGTGCCAGCAGTAGACAGGGCCAGGAAGAGACCCAGTACTTC
clone size: NA; D gene: TRBD2; J gene: TRBJ2-7; V gene: TRBV5-1; CDR3 protein: CASRTGTSDYEQYF; CDR3 DNA: TGCGCCAGCAGGACCGGGACTAGCGACTACGAGCAGTACTTC
clone size: NA; D gene: NA; J gene: TRBJ2-3; V gene: TRBV2; CDR3 protein: CASGGSRTTDTQYF; CDR3 DNA: TGTGCCAGCGGGGGGTCACGGACCACAGATACGCAGTATTTT
clone size: few; D gene: NA; J gene: TRBJ2-5; V gene: TRBV11-2; CDR3 protein: CASSPRRTVQETQYF; CDR3 DNA: TGTGCCAGCAGCCCCCGACGGACAGTTCAAGAGACCCAGTACTTC
clone size: NA; D gene: NA; J gene: TRBJ2-7; V gene: TRBV6-5; CDR3 protein: CASRDTLAGNEQYF; CDR3 DNA: TGTGCCAGCAGAGACACTCTCGCAGGGAACGAGCAGTACTTC
clone size: NA; D gene: TRBD1; J gene: TRBJ1-1; V gene: TRBV28; CDR3 protein: CASTPPGGGSQGDTEAFF; CDR3 DNA: TGTGCCAGCACTCCCCCGGGGGGCGGGTCTCAGGGGGACACTGAAGCTTTCTTT
clone size: NA; D gene: NA; J gene: TRBJ1-2; V gene: TRBV5-4; CDR3 protein: CASGIPSASPFYGYTF; CDR3 DNA: TGTGCCAGCGGCATTCCCTCCGCTAGTCCTTTCTATGGCTACACCTTC
clone size: NA; D gene: NA; J gene: TRBJ1-2; V gene: TRBV19; CDR3 protein: CASSPAHDGINYGYTF; CDR3 DNA: TGTGCCAGTAGTCCAGCTCACGACGGAATTAACTATGGCTACACCTTC
clone size: few; D gene: NA; J gene: TRBJ2-2; V gene: TRBV7-2; CDR3 protein: CASSLSLDTGELFF; CDR3 DNA: TGTGCCAGCAGCTTATCCCTGGACACCGGGGAGCTGTTTTTT
clone size: NA; D gene: NA; J gene: TRBJ2-5; V gene: TRBV25-1; CDR3 protein: CASSERDFQETQYF; CDR3 DNA: TGTGCCAGCAGTGAAAGGGACTTCCAAGAGACCCAGTACTTC
clone size: NA; D gene: TRBD2; J gene: TRBJ2-3; V gene: TRBV5-4; CDR3 protein: CASRGEGVGDTQYF; CDR3 DNA: TGTGCCAGCAGAGGGGAGGGAGTCGGAGATACGCAGTATTTT
clone size: NA; D gene: NA; J gene: TRBJ2-1; V gene: TRBV11-2; CDR3 protein: CASSRRGGRGNEQFF; CDR3 DNA: TGTGCCAGCAGCCGACGGGGAGGACGGGGCAATGAGCAGTTCTTC
clone size: NA; D gene: NA; J gene: TRBJ1-3; V gene: TRBV10-1; CDR3 protein: CASSGGSGNTIYF; CDR3 DNA: TGCGCCAGCAGTGGAGGGTCCGGAAACACCATATATTTT